This is a list of T cell receptor beta chains from one sample in a study of OX40 agonist ivuxolimab in advanced cancers. Produced via immunoSEQ multiplex PCR; TCRdb's table is partial and in-frame only. This sample carries some 50,000 clones, 81% of them seen once, and the ten largest clones take almost 6.5%. The sequencing here drew on CD4+ or CD8+ T cells sorted from blood, taken in a trial of the OX40 agonist ivuxolimab. These receptors were obtained from an adult with an advanced solid tumor such as melanoma, head and neck, liver or kidney cancer. Both conserved end residues are part of each CDR3. The order of the fields is CDR3 protein, V gene.

CDR3aa: CASSVGDSYEQYF
v_gene: TRBV9

CDR3aa: CASSGEERNTGELFF
v_gene: TRBV10-2

CDR3aa: CASAPGTDTYEQYF
v_gene: TRBV19

CDR3aa: CASSPGPARTEAFF
v_gene: TRBV6-5

CDR3aa: CASSGRTGGSYEQYF
v_gene: TRBV7-2

CDR3aa: CASSIDGIYEQYF
v_gene: TRBV19

CDR3aa: CASSLDRLNTEAFF
v_gene: TRBV28

CDR3aa: CASSKRAGSETQYF
v_gene: TRBV21-1

CDR3aa: CASSPLTDYNEQFF
v_gene: TRBV4-3

CDR3aa: CASSELGQRNTEAFF
v_gene: TRBV2

CDR3aa: CASSLTDRVREKLFF
v_gene: TRBV11-3

CDR3aa: CASSDRGAEQYF
v_gene: TRBV11-2

CDR3aa: CASTDSRSNQPQHF
v_gene: TRBV5-6

CDR3aa: CASSLGQGVNNEQFF
v_gene: TRBV7-9

CDR3aa: CASSQTEARNQPQHF
v_gene: TRBV5-5

CDR3aa: CASSEAGRGLRETQYF
v_gene: TRBV2

CDR3aa: CASMGRRGEETQYF
v_gene: TRBV2

CDR3aa: CASSHGTAEELFF
v_gene: TRBV5-6

CDR3aa: CASSPGLAGADTQYF
v_gene: TRBV11-2

CDR3aa: CASSLGQGTYEQYF
v_gene: TRBV4-3

CDR3aa: CASSLLADNEQFF
v_gene: TRBV5-4

CDR3aa: CASSSRVGALTGELFF
v_gene: TRBV7-9